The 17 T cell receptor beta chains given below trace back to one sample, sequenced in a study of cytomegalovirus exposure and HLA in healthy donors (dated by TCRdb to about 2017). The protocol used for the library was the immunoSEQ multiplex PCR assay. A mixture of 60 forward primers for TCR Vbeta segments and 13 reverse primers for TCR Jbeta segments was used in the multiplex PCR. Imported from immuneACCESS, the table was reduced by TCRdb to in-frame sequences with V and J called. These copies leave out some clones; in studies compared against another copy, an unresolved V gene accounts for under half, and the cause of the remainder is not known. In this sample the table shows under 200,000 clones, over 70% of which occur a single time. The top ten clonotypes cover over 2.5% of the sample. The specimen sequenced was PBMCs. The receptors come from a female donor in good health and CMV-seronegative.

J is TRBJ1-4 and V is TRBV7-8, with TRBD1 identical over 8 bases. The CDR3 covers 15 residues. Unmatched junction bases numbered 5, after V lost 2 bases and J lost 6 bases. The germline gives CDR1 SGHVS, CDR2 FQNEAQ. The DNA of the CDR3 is TGTGCCAGCAGCTTAAGTCAGGGGGCGTATGAAAAACTGTTTTTT. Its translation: CASSLSQGAYEKLFF.

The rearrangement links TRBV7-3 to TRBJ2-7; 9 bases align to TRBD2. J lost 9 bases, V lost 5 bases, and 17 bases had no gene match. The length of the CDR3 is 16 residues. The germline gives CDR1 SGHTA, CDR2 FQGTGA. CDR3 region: CASSQNGRLAGQAQYF. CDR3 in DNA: TGTGCCAGCAGCCAAAACGGGCGCCTAGCGGGACAAGCGCAGTACTTC.

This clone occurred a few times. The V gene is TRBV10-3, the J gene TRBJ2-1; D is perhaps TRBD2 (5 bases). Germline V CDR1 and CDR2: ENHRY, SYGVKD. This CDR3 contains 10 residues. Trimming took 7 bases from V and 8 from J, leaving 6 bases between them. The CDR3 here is CAITDYEQFF. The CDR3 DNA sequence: TGTGCCATCACGGACTATGAGCAGTTCTTC.

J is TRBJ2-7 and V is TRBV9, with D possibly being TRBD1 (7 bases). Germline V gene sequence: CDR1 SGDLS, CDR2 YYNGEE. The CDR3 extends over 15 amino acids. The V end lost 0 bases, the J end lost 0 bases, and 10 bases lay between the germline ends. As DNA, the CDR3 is TGTGCCAGCAGCGTAGGGGGGGACAGCTCCTACGAGCAGTACTTC. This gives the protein CASSVGGDSSYEQYF. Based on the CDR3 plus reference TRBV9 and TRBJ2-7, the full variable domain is DSGVTQTPKHLITATGQRVTLRCSPRSGDLSVYWYQQSLDQGLQFLIQYYNGEERAKGNILERFSAQQFPDLHSELNLSSLELGDSALYFCASSVGGDSSYEQYFGPGTRLTVT.

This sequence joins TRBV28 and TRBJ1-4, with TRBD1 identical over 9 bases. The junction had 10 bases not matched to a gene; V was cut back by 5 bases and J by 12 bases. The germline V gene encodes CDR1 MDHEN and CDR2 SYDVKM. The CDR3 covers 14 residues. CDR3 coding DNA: TGTGCCAGCAGTGTGGGACAGGGAAGGGTGGAACTGTTTTTT. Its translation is CASSVGQGRVELFF.

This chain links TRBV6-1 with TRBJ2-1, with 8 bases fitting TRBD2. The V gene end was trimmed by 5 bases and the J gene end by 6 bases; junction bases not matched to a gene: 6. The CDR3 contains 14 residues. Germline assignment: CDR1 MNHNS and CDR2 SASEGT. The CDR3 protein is CASSYSGEGNEQFF. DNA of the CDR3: TGTGCCAGCAGTTATAGCGGGGAGGGCAATGAGCAGTTCTTC.

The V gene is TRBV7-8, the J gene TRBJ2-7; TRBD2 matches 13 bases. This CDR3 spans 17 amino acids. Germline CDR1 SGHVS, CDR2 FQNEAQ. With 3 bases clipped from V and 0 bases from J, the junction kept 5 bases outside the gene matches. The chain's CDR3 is CASSFPGLAGTSYEQYF. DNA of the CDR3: TGTGCCAGCAGCTTTCCGGGACTAGCGGGGACCTCCTACGAGCAGTACTTC.

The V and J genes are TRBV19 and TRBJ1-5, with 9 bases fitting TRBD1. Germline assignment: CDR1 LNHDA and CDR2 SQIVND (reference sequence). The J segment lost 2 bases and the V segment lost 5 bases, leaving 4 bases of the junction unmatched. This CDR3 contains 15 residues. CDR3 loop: CASSPRTGGNQPQHF. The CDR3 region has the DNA TGTGCCAGTAGTCCTCGGACAGGGGGCAATCAGCCCCAGCATTTT.

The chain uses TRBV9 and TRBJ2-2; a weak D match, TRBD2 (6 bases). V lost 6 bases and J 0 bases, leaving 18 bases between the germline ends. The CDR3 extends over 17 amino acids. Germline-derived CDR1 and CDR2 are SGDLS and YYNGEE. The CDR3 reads CASNEPNGGTNTGELFF. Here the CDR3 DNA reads TGTGCCAGCAATGAACCAAACGGGGGAACGAACACCGGGGAGCTGTTTTTT.

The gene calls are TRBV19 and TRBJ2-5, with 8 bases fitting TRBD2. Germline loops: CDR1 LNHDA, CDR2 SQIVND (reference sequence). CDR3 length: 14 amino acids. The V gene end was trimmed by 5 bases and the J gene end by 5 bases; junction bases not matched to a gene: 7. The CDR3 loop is CASSSRTSSETQYF. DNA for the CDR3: TGTGCCAGTAGTTCCAGGACTAGCTCGGAGACCCAGTACTTC.

CDR3 protein: CASSFPDSSQETQYF. CDR3 nucleotide sequence: TGTGCCAGCAGTTTCCCGGACTCGAGCCAAGAGACCCAGTACTTC. The rearrangement links TRBV28 to TRBJ2-5; tentative D call: TRBD2 (5 bases). The CDR3 runs 15 residues. Trimming took off 3 bases at V and 1 base at J, with 12 bases between the two ends. Germline values: CDR1 MDHEN, CDR2 SYDVKM.

Written as DNA, the CDR3 is TGTGCCAGCAGTGGCAGGGTCACAGATACGCAGTATTTT. This sequence encodes CASSGRVTDTQYF. V is TRBV6-5 and J is TRBJ2-3; TRBD1 might be the D (5 bases). The CDR3 is 13 amino acids. V lost 5 bases and J 2 bases, leaving 8 bases between the germline ends. Germline V gives CDR1 MNHEY, CDR2 SVGAGI.

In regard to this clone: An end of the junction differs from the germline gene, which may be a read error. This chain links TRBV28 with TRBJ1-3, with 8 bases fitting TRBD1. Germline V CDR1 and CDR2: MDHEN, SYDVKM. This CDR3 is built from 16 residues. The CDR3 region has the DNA TGTGTCAGCAGGACAGGGTCTTGGGGGTCTGGAAACACCATATATTTT. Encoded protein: CVSRTGSWGSGNTIYF.

CDR3 loop: CASSAASSTGELFF. CDR3 DNA sequence: TGTGCCAGCAGTGCGGCTAGTAGCACCGGGGAGCTGTTTTTT. The gene calls are TRBV6-4 and TRBJ2-2; D is ambiguous. CDR1 and CDR2 from the germline V gene are MRHNA and SNTAGT. The CDR3 loop spans 14 amino acids. Trimming pared 4 bases from V and 4 bases from J, leaving 10 bases between.

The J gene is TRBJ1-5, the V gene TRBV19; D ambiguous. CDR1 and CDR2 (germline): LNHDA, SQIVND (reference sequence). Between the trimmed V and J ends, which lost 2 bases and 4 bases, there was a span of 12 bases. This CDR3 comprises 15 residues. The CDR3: CASSIRQVQNQPQHF. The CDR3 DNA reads TGTGCCAGTAGTATAAGGCAGGTACAAAATCAGCCCCAGCATTTT.

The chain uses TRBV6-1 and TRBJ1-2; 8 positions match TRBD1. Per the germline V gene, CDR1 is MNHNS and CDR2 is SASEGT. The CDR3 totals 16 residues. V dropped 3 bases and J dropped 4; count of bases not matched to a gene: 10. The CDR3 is CASSEERTGGVYGYTF. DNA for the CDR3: TGTGCCAGCAGTGAGGAGAGAACAGGGGGGGTCTATGGCTACACCTTC.

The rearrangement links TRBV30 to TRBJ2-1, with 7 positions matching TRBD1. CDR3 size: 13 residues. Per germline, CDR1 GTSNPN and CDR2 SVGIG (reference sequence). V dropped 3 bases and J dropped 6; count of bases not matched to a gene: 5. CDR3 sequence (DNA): TGTGCCTGGAGGACGGGACAGATCAATGAGCAGTTCTTC. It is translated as CAWRTGQINEQFF.